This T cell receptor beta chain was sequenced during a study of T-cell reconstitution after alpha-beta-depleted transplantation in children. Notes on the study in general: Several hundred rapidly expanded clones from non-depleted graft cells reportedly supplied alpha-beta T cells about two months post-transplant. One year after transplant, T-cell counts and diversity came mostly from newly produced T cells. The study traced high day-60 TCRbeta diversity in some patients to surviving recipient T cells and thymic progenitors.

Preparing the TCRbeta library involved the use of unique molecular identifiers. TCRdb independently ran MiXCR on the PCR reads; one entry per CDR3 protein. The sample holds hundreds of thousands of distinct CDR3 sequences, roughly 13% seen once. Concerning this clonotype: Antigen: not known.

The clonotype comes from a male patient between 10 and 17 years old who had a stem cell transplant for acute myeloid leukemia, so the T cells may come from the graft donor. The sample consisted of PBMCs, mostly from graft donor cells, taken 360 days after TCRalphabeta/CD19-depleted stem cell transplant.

In DNA, the CDR3 is TGTGCCAGCAGTTGGTTGGGACTAGCGGCCGCCGGGGAGCTGTTTTTT. Amino acid sequence: CASSWLGLAAAGELFF. This sequence joins TRBV28 and TRBJ2-2, with TRBD2 matching over 11 bases. This CDR3 is built from 16 residues. Germline V gene sequence: CDR1 MDHEN, CDR2 SYDVKM. V was clipped by 4 bases and J by 6 bases; unmatched bases: 7.